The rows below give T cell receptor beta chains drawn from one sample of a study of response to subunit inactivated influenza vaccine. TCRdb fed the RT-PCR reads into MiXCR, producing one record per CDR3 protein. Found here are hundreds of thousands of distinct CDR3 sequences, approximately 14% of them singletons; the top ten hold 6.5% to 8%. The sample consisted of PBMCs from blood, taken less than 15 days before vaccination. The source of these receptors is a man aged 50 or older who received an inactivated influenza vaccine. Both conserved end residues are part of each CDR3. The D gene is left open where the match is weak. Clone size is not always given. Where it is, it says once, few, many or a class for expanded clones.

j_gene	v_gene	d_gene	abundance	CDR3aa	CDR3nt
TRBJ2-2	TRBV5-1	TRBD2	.	CASSLTSGTPGELFF	TGCGCCAGCAGCTTGACTAGCGGGACCCCCGGGGAGCTGTTTTTT
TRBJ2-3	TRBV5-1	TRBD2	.	CASSTSGRMTDTQYF	TGCGCCAGCAGCACTAGCGGGAGGATGACAGATACGCAGTATTTT
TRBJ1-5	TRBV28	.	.	CASSRDTRTNQPQHF	TGTGCCAGCAGTCGGGACACCAGGACCAATCAGCCCCAGCATTTT
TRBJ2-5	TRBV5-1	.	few	CASSLANRASGETQYF	TGCGCCAGCAGCTTGGCTAATCGGGCCTCAGGAGAGACCCAGTACTTC
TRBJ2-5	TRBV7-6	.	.	CASSLLAQSLTQYF	TGTGCCAGCAGCTTACTAGCCCAGAGTTTGACCCAGTACTTC
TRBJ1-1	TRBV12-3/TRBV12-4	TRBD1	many	CASSKTGASRNTEAFF	TGTGCCAGCAGCAAGACAGGGGCCTCGAGAAACACTGAAGCTTTCTTT
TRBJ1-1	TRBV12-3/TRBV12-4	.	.	CASSVTAFLNTEAFF	TGTGCCAGCAGTGTGACAGCCTTCTTGAACACTGAAGCTTTCTTT
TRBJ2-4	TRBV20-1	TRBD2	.	CSAHHPTSGGALNIQYF	TGCAGTGCCCACCACCCTACTAGCGGCGGCGCCCTAAACATTCAGTACTTC
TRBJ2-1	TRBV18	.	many	CASSSQGYNEQFF	TGTGCCAGCTCATCCCAGGGATACAATGAGCAGTTCTTC
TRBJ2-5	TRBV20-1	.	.	CSARAGSLYRGETQYF	TGCAGTGCTAGAGCTGGAAGTCTTTACCGGGGAGAGACCCAGTACTTC
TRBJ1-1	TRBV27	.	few	CASSLLGGMNTEAFF	TGTGCCAGCAGTTTATTGGGGGGGATGAACACTGAAGCTTTCTTT
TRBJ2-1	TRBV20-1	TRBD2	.	CSARVTSGYSYNEQFF	TGCAGTGCTAGAGTGACTAGCGGGTACTCCTACAATGAGCAGTTCTTC
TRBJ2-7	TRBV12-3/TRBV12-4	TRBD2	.	CASRGTSGSYSYEQYF	TGTGCCAGCAGGGGGACTAGCGGGTCCTACTCCTACGAGCAGTACTTC
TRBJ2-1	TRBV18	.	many	CASSPPGLIDEQFF	TGTGCCAGCTCACCACCTGGACTAATTGATGAGCAGTTCTTC
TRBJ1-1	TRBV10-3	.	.	CAIKGDTEAFF	TGTGCCATCAAGGGGGACACTGAAGCTTTCTTT
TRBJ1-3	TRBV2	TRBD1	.	CASSEMTGAGNTIYF	TGTGCCAGCAGTGAAATGACAGGGGCTGGAAACACCATATATTTT
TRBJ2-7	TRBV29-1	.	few	CSVDLGTHSYEQYF	TGCAGCGTTGACCTCGGGACCCATTCCTACGAGCAGTACTTC
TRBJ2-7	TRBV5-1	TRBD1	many	CASSLGGGYYEQYF	TGCGCCAGCAGCTTGGGAGGGGGCTATTACGAGCAGTACTTC
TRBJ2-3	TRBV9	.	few	CASSVDGDTQYF	TGTGCCAGCAGCGTAGATGGAGATACGCAGTATTTT
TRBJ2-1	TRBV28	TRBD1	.	CASSLVGQTFNEQFF	TGTGCCAGCAGTTTAGTGGGACAGACGTTTAATGAGCAGTTCTTC
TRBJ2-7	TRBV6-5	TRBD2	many	CASSGGWEQYF	TGTGCCAGCAGCGGGGGGTGGGAGCAGTACTTC
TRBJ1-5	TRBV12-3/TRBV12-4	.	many	CASSSTGNQPQHF	TGTGCCAGCAGTTCGACGGGCAATCAGCCCCAGCATTTT